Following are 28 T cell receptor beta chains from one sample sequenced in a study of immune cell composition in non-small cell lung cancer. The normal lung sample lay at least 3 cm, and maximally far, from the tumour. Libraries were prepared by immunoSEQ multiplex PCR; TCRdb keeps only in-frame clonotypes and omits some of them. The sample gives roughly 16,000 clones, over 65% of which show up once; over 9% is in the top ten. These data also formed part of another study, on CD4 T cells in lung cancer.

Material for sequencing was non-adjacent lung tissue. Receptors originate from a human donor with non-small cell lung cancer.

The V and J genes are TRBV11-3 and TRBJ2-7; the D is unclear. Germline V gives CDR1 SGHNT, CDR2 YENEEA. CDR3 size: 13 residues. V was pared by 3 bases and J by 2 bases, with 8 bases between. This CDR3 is CASSFRSTYEQYF. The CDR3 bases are TGTGCCAGCAGCTTCCGGAGTACCTACGAGCAGTACTTC.

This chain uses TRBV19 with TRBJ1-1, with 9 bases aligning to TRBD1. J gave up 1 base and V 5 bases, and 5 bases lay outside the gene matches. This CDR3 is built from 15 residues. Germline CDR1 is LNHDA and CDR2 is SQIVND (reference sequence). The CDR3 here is CASSVQGAGNTEAFF. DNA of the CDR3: TGTGCCAGTAGTGTACAGGGGGCCGGGAACACTGAAGCTTTCTTT.

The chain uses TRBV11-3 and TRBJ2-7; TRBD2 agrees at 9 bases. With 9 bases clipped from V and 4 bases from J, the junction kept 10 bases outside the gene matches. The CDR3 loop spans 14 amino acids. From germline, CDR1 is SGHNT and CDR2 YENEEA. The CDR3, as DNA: TGTGCCAGGTGGGGCGGGGGGGGCCGGTACGAGCAGTACTTC. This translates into CARWGGGGRYEQYF.

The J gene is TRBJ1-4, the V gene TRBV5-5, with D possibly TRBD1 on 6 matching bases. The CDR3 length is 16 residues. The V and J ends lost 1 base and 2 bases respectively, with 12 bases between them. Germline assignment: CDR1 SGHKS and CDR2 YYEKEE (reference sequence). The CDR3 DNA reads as TGTGCCAGCAGCTTGACAGGGTCGGCCACTAATGAAAAACTGTTTTTT. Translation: CASSLTGSATNEKLFF.

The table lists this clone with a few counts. The CDR3 region is CASSQGLSQPQHF. CDR3 nucleotide sequence: TGCGCCAGCAGCCAAGGTCTAAGCCAGCCCCAGCATTTT. The chain has TRBV4-1 and TRBJ1-5; D is uncertain. V dropped 1 base and J dropped 7 bases, with 8 bases sitting between them. The CDR3 length is 13 residues. The germline CDR1 and CDR2 sequences are MGHRA and YSYEKL.

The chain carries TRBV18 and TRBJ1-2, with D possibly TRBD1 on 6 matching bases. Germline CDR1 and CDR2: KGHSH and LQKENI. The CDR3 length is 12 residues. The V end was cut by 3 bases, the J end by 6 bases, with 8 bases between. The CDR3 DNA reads TGTGCCAGCTCACCGGACAGCGATGGCTACACCTTC. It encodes CASSPDSDGYTF.

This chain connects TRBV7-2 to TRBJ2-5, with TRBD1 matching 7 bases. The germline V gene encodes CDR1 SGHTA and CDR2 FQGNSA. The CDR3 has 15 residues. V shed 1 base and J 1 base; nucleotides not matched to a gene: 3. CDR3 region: CASSLGAGGQETQYF. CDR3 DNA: TGTGCCAGCAGCTTAGGAGCAGGGGGCCAAGAGACCCAGTACTTC.

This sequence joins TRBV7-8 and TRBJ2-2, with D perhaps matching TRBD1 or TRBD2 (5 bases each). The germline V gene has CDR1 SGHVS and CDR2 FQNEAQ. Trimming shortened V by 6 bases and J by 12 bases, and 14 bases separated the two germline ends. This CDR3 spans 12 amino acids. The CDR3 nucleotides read TGTGCCAGCAGTTCCACCGGGACGCAGCTGTTTTTT. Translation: CASSSTGTQLFF.

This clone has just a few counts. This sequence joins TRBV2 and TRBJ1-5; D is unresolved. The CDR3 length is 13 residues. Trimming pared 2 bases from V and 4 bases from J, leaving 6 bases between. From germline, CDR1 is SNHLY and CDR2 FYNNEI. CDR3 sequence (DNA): TGTGCCAGCAGTGAATCAAGGAATCAGCCCCAGCATTTT. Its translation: CASSESRNQPQHF.

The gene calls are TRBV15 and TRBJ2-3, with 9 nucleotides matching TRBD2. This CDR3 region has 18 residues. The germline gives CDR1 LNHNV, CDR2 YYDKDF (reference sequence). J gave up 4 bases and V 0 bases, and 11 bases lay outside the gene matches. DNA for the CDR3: TGTGCCACCAGCAGAGATCAAGGGCGGGGGGGAAGAGCAGATACGCAGTATTTT. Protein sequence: CATSRDQGRGGRADTQYF.

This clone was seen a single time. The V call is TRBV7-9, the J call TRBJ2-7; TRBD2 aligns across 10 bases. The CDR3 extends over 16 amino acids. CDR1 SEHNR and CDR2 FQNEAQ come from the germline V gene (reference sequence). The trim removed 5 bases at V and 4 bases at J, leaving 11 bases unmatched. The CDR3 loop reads CASSARLAGGRYEQYF. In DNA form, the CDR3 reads TGTGCCAGCAGCGCCCGACTAGCGGGTGGACGATACGAGCAGTACTTC.

The CDR3 region is CANSDVGGPPKDALHF. The CDR3 DNA reads TGTGCGAACAGTGACGTCGGGGGCCCGCCTAAGGATGCCCTCCACTTT. The J gene is TRBJ1-6, the V gene TRBV6-4; the D gene is possibly TRBD1 (6 bases). CDR1 is MRHNA and CDR2 is SNTAGT in the germline V gene. The CDR3 is 16 amino acids.

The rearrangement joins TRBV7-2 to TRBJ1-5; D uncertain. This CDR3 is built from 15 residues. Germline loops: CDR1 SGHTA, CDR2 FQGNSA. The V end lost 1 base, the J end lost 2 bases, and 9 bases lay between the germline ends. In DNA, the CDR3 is TGTGCCAGCAGCTTAGTCTGGGGTGGCAATCAGCCCCAGCATTTT. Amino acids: CASSLVWGGNQPQHF. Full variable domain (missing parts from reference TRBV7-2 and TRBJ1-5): GAGVSQSPSNKVTEKGKDVELRCDPISGHTALYWYRQSLGQGLEFLIYFQGNSAPDKSGLPSDRFSAERTGGSVSTLTIQRTQQEDSAVYLCASSLVWGGNQPQHFGDGTRLSIL.

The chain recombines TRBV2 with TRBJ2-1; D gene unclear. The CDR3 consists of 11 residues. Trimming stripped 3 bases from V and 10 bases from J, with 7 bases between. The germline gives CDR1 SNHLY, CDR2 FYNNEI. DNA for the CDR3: TGTGCCAGCAGTGATGTGGGGGAGCAGTTCTTC. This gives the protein CASSDVGEQFF.

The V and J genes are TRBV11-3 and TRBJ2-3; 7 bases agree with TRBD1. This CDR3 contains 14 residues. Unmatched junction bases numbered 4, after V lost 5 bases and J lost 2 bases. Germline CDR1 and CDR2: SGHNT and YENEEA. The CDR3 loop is CASSPTGNTDTQYF. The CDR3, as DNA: TGTGCCAGCAGCCCGACAGGGAACACAGATACGCAGTATTTT.

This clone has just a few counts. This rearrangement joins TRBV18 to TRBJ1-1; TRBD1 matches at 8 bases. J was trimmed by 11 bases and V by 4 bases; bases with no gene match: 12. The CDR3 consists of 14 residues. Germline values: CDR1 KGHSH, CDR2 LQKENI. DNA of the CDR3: TGTGCCAGCTCACTCGCGGAAGGACAGGGTATGGCTTTCTTT. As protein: CASSLAEGQGMAFF.

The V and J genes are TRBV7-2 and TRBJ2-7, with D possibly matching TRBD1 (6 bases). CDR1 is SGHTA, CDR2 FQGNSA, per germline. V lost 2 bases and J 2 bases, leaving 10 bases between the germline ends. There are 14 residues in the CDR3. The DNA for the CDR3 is TGTGCCAGCAGCTTATCACAGGGCCCCTACGAGCAGTACTTC. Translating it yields CASSLSQGPYEQYF.

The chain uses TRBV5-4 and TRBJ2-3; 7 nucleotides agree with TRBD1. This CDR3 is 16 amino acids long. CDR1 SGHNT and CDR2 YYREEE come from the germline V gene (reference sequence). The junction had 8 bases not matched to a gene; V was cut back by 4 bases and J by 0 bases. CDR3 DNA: TGTGCCAGCAGCAATGACAGGGTACGGAGCACAGATACGCAGTATTTT. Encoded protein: CASSNDRVRSTDTQYF.

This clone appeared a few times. As DNA, the CDR3 is TGTGCCAGCAGCTGGACTGACAGATATGGCTACACCTTC. Its protein product is CASSWTDRYGYTF. The chain couples TRBV5-6 to TRBJ1-2; D is possibly TRBD1 (5 bases). With 3 bases removed from V and 5 bases from J, the gap between germline ends came to 11 bases. The CDR3 runs to 13 residues. Germline CDR1 is SGHDT and CDR2 is YYEEEE.

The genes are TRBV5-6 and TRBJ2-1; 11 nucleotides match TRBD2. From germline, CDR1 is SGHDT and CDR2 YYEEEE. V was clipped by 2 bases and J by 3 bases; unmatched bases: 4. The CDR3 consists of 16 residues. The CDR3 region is CASSFFGTSGYNEQFF. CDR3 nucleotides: TGTGCCAGCAGCTTCTTCGGGACTAGCGGCTACAATGAGCAGTTCTTC. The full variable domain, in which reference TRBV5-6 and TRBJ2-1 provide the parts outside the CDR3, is DAGVTQSPTHLIKTRGQQVTLRCSPKSGHDTVSWYQQALGQGPQFIFQYYEEEERQRGNFPDRFSGHQFPNYSSELNVNALLLGDSALYLCASSFFGTSGYNEQFFGPGTRLTVL.

The CDR3 DNA reads TGTGCCAGCAGCCAAACGTTAGGACTAGATGAGCAGTTCTTC. Protein product: CASSQTLGLDEQFF. This sequence joins TRBV7-8 and TRBJ2-1; 7 bases match TRBD2. This CDR3 contains 14 residues. V was clipped by 5 bases and J by 8 bases; unmatched bases: 9. Germline-derived CDR1 and CDR2 are SGHVS and FQNEAQ.

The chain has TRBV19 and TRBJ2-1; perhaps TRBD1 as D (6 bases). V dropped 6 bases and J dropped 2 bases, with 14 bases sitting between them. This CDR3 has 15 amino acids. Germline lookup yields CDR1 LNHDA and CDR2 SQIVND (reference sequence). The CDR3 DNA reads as TGTGCCAGTAGCCGACCCGGACAGCCCTACAATGAGCAGTTCTTC. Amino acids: CASSRPGQPYNEQFF.

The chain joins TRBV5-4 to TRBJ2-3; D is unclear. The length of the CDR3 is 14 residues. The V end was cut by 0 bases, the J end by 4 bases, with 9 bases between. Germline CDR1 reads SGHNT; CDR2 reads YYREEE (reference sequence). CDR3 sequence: CASSLAVASDTQYF. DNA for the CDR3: TGTGCCAGCAGCTTGGCCGTCGCTTCAGATACGCAGTATTTT.

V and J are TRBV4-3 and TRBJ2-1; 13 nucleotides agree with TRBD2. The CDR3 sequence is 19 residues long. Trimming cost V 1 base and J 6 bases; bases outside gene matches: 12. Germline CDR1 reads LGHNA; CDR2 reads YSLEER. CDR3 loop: CASSQATSGGAWGSNEQFF. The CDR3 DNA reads TGCGCCAGCAGCCAAGCCACTAGCGGGGGGGCTTGGGGGAGCAATGAGCAGTTCTTC.

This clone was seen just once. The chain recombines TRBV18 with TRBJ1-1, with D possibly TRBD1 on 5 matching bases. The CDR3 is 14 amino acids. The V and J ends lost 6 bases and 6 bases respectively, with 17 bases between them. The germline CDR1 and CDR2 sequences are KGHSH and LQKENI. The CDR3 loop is CASSFTLGPAEAFF. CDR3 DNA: TGTGCCAGCTCGTTCACATTGGGGCCAGCTGAAGCTTTCTTT.

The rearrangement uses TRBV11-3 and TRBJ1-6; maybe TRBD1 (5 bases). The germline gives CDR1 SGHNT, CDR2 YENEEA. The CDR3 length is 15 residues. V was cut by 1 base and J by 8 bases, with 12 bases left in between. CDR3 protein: CASSLGGVTDSPLHF. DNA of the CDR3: TGTGCCAGCAGCTTAGGGGGGGTGACCGATTCACCCCTCCACTTT. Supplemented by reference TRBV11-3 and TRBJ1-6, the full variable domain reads EAGVVQSPRYKIIEKKQPVAFWCNPISGHNTLYWYLQNLGQGPELLIRYENEEAVDDSQLPKDRFSAERLKGVDSTLKIQPAELGDSAVYLCASSLGGVTDSPLHFGNGTRLTVT.

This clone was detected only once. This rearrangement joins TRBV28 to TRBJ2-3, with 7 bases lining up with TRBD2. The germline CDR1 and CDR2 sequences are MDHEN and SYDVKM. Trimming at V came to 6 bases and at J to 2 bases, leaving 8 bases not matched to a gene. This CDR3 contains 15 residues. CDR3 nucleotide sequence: TGTGCCAGCAGATCCGGGACTACCTACACAGATACGCAGTATTTT. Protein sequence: CASRSGTTYTDTQYF.

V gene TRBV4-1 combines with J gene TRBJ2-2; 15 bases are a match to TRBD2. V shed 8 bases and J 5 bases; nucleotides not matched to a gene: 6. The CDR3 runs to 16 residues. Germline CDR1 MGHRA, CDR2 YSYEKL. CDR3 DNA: TGCGCCAGCGGACTAGCGGGGGGGCGATTGACCGGGGAGCTGTTTTTT. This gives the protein CASGLAGGRLTGELFF.